This T cell receptor beta chain was retrieved from a study of T cell repertoires in cytomegalovirus infection. Overall study: CMV infection together with matching HLA type was indicated by public TCR beta signatures.

Points on this clonotype: What it recognizes is unknown.

General study results and limits: Clonotype analysis showed dominance of the ex vivo response by HLA-C-restricted CMV-specific TCR beta clonotypes. The cumulative frequency of public TCR beta families identified carriers of CMV plus the relevant HLA.

MiXCR was run by TCRdb on the reads, yielding one entry per CDR3 protein. The sample includes some 200,000 distinct CDR3 sequences, roughly 9% of them seen just once. Between the trimmed V and J ends, which lost 4 bases and 8 bases, there was a span of 14 bases. The CDR3 spans 13 residues. Germline CDR1 reads DFQATT; CDR2 reads SNEGSKA (reference sequence). Sample: PBMCs. The TCR comes from a human donor in good health (CMV status not recorded). Some clones in this sample may be carry-over from other donors' samples. V and J are TRBV20-1 and TRBJ1-4; a possible D gene is TRBD1 (5 bases). The CDR3 spells CSAKTGASEKLFF. The CDR3 DNA follows: TGCAGTGCTAAGACCGGGGCGTCCGAAAAACTGTTTTTT.